A selection of T cell receptor beta chains follows, all from one sample in a study of blood T cells in healthy people across ages. TCRdb re-called the 5' RACE reads through MiXCR, storing one row per CDR3 protein. This sample has over 1,500,000 distinct CDR3 sequences; about 39% occur once, and the top ten carry 20% to 25%. The sample taken for sequencing was blood. Receptor source: a human donor in good health. Each CDR3 is given with its conserved first and last residue. The order of the fields is clone size, D gene, J gene, V gene, CDR3 DNA, CDR3 protein. A D gene is named only where the DNA matches it firmly. The size field is filled for only some rows; it gives once, few, many or a size class.

clone_size: once; d_call: .; j_call: TRBJ2-7; v_call: TRBV4-3; cdr3_nt: TGCACCAGCAGCCAGGACTTCGAGGGCCGGGCTTTCTACGAGCAGTACTTC; cdr3_aa: CTSSQDFEGRAFYEQYF
clone_size: few; d_call: TRBD1; j_call: TRBJ2-3; v_call: TRBV5-1; cdr3_nt: TGCGCCAGCAGCCTATGGGGCAGGGGGCGCGAGGATACGCAGTATTTT; cdr3_aa: CASSLWGRGREDTQYF
clone_size: .; d_call: TRBD2; j_call: TRBJ2-5; v_call: TRBV11-2; cdr3_nt: TGTGCCAGCAGTCCCGGGACTAGCGGGGTACAAGAGACCCAGTACTTC; cdr3_aa: CASSPGTSGVQETQYF
clone_size: .; d_call: .; j_call: TRBJ1-2; v_call: TRBV27; cdr3_nt: TGTGCCAGCAGTCCCGGACAGATCTATCGCTACACCTTC; cdr3_aa: CASSPGQIYRYTF
clone_size: many; d_call: TRBD2; j_call: TRBJ2-3; v_call: TRBV29-1; cdr3_nt: TGCAGCGTTGAAAGCGGGGCGAGCACAGATACGCAGTATTTT; cdr3_aa: CSVESGASTDTQYF
clone_size: .; d_call: TRBD1; j_call: TRBJ2-7; v_call: TRBV5-1; cdr3_nt: TGCGCCAGCAGCGCGGGACAGGGGGACCACGAGCAGTACTTC; cdr3_aa: CASSAGQGDHEQYF
clone_size: .; d_call: .; j_call: TRBJ1-6; v_call: TRBV12-3/TRBV12-4; cdr3_nt: TGTGCCAGCAGTCCCTTACGGCAGGGAAGTTCACCCCTCCACTTT; cdr3_aa: CASSPLRQGSSPLHF
clone_size: .; d_call: .; j_call: TRBJ2-7; v_call: TRBV7-2; cdr3_nt: TGTGCCAGCAGCCTAACATTCGACTCCTACAATGAGCAGTACTTC; cdr3_aa: CASSLTFDSYNEQYF
clone_size: .; d_call: TRBD2; j_call: TRBJ2-5; v_call: TRBV5-1; cdr3_nt: TGCGCCAGCAGCTTGACTAGCGGGGGGTCGGAAGAGACCCAGTACTTC; cdr3_aa: CASSLTSGGSEETQYF
clone_size: few; d_call: .; j_call: TRBJ2-6; v_call: TRBV4-2; cdr3_nt: TGTGCCAGCAGCCAAGCGGGTTCCTCTGGGGCCAACGTCCTGACTTTC; cdr3_aa: CASSQAGSSGANVLTF
clone_size: .; d_call: .; j_call: TRBJ1-5; v_call: TRBV7-2; cdr3_nt: TGTGCCAGCAGCTTCTCTCAGCAGCCCCAGCATTTT; cdr3_aa: CASSFSQQPQHF
clone_size: .; d_call: TRBD1; j_call: TRBJ2-1; v_call: TRBV10-3; cdr3_nt: TGTGCCATCAGCGAAGACAGGGATTACAATGAGCAGTTCTTC; cdr3_aa: CAISEDRDYNEQFF
clone_size: .; d_call: .; j_call: TRBJ2-3; v_call: TRBV7-3; cdr3_nt: TGTGCCAGCAGCTTTCTAGGGGATTCCGATACGCAGTATTTT; cdr3_aa: CASSFLGDSDTQYF
clone_size: .; d_call: .; j_call: TRBJ2-7; v_call: TRBV12-3/TRBV12-4; cdr3_nt: TGTGCCAGCAGTTTGTTACAGACTAGTCGGTTAGACGAGCAGTACTTC; cdr3_aa: CASSLLQTSRLDEQYF
clone_size: few; d_call: TRBD1; j_call: TRBJ2-7; v_call: TRBV5-4; cdr3_nt: TGTGCCAGCAGCCAGCCGGGACAGGGGGCAATGAACGAGCAGTACTTC; cdr3_aa: CASSQPGQGAMNEQYF
clone_size: few; d_call: .; j_call: TRBJ2-1; v_call: TRBV4-3; cdr3_nt: TGCGCCAGCAGCCAAGATATTGGTATTAGATCCTACAATGAGCAGTTCTTC; cdr3_aa: CASSQDIGIRSYNEQFF
clone_size: .; d_call: .; j_call: TRBJ1-5; v_call: TRBV7-3; cdr3_nt: TGTGCCAGCAGCATGACACCGAATCAGCCCCAGCATTTT; cdr3_aa: CASSMTPNQPQHF
clone_size: few; d_call: TRBD2; j_call: TRBJ2-7; v_call: TRBV27; cdr3_nt: TGTGCCAGCAGTGCTTCTAGCGGGGGCATAACCTACGAGCAGTACTTC; cdr3_aa: CASSASSGGITYEQYF
clone_size: .; d_call: .; j_call: TRBJ2-7; v_call: TRBV24-1; cdr3_nt: TGTGCCACCGGCAGGGGGGACGAGCAGTACTTC; cdr3_aa: CATGRGDEQYF
clone_size: once; d_call: .; j_call: TRBJ1-1; v_call: TRBV20-1; cdr3_nt: TGCAGTGCTAGCCCCCCGGAGGATACTGAAGCTTTCTTT; cdr3_aa: CSASPPEDTEAFF
clone_size: .; d_call: .; j_call: TRBJ2-5; v_call: TRBV5-1; cdr3_nt: TGCGCCAGCAGCTTGGCCCCGGGGGGCGGTGAAGAGACCCAGTACTTC; cdr3_aa: CASSLAPGGGEETQYF
clone_size: .; d_call: .; j_call: TRBJ1-4; v_call: TRBV20-1; cdr3_nt: TGCAGTGCCAACACAGGGAGGGATGAAAAACTGTTTTTT; cdr3_aa: CSANTGRDEKLFF
clone_size: .; d_call: .; j_call: TRBJ1-2; v_call: TRBV9; cdr3_nt: TGTGCCAGCAGCGTAGGGACTGTTGAAGGCTACACCTTC; cdr3_aa: CASSVGTVEGYTF
clone_size: few; d_call: .; j_call: TRBJ2-3; v_call: TRBV7-9; cdr3_nt: TGTGCCAGCGTGGGTGAGGCGGATACGCAGTATTTT; cdr3_aa: CASVGEADTQYF
clone_size: .; d_call: .; j_call: TRBJ2-3; v_call: TRBV6-1; cdr3_nt: TGTGCCAGCAACCCTAGGGCTGGAGGAAGGTTCAGGGATACGCAGTATTTT; cdr3_aa: CASNPRAGGRFRDTQYF
clone_size: .; d_call: TRBD1; j_call: TRBJ2-1; v_call: TRBV7-8; cdr3_nt: TGTGCCAGCAGCCTGGAGGACAGGGGAATTCGTGCGGAGACCCAGTTCTTC; cdr3_aa: CASSLEDRGIRAETQFF
clone_size: .; d_call: .; j_call: TRBJ1-5; v_call: TRBV20-1; cdr3_nt: TGCAGTGCTAGAGAGGGGGGGGGCCAGCCCCAGCATTTT; cdr3_aa: CSAREGGGQPQHF
clone_size: few; d_call: .; j_call: TRBJ1-3; v_call: TRBV7-2; cdr3_nt: TGTGCCAGCAGCCTCCATGGCTCTGGAAACACCATATATTTT; cdr3_aa: CASSLHGSGNTIYF
clone_size: many; d_call: TRBD1; j_call: TRBJ2-1; v_call: TRBV10-3; cdr3_nt: TGTGCCATCAGTGGGGACAGGGCGGTTCAGTTCTTC; cdr3_aa: CAISGDRAVQFF
clone_size: once; d_call: .; j_call: TRBJ2-7; v_call: TRBV7-2; cdr3_nt: TGTGCCGGCAGCTTAGAACAGGGATCCTGCGAGCAGTACTTC; cdr3_aa: CAGSLEQGSCEQYF
clone_size: few; d_call: .; j_call: TRBJ2-5; v_call: TRBV20-1; cdr3_nt: TGCAGTGCTAGACGTGCGGGGTTAAGGGAGGCCCAGTACTTC; cdr3_aa: CSARRAGLREAQYF
clone_size: .; d_call: TRBD1; j_call: TRBJ2-7; v_call: TRBV6-6; cdr3_nt: TGTGCCAGCAGTTACTCCGTCGGGACAGCCTACGAGCAGTACTTC; cdr3_aa: CASSYSVGTAYEQYF
clone_size: .; d_call: .; j_call: TRBJ2-5; v_call: TRBV20-1; cdr3_nt: TGCAGTGCTATTGACGACCCAGACCAAGAGACCCAGTACTTC; cdr3_aa: CSAIDDPDQETQYF
clone_size: .; d_call: TRBD1; j_call: TRBJ1-5; v_call: TRBV5-5; cdr3_nt: TGTGCCAGCAGTCCGGCGACAGGGATGAATCAGCCCCGGCATTTT; cdr3_aa: CASSPATGMNQPRHF
clone_size: .; d_call: .; j_call: TRBJ1-2; v_call: TRBV9; cdr3_nt: TGTGCCAGCAGCGTAGACTCGGGGGGCTATGGCTACACCTTC; cdr3_aa: CASSVDSGGYGYTF
clone_size: few; d_call: .; j_call: TRBJ2-1; v_call: TRBV29-1; cdr3_nt: TGCAGCGTCTGTTCGAGGGGGGCCGCCTACAATGGGCAGTTCTTC; cdr3_aa: CSVCSRGAAYNGQFF
clone_size: .; d_call: TRBD2; j_call: TRBJ2-1; v_call: TRBV20-1; cdr3_nt: TGCAGTGCTCCGGGACTAGCGGGGGGCCGAAGCTCCTACAATGAGCAGTTCTTC; cdr3_aa: CSAPGLAGGRSSYNEQFF
clone_size: .; d_call: .; j_call: TRBJ2-5; v_call: TRBV7-2; cdr3_nt: TGTGCCAGCAGCTTGGGAAGCCAACGAGAGACCCAGTACTTC; cdr3_aa: CASSLGSQRETQYF
clone_size: few; d_call: TRBD2; j_call: TRBJ2-5; v_call: TRBV6-2/TRBV6-3; cdr3_nt: TGTGCCAGCCAAACTAGCGGGGCCCAAGAGACCCAGTACTTC; cdr3_aa: CASQTSGAQETQYF
clone_size: once; d_call: .; j_call: TRBJ2-3; v_call: TRBV5-5; cdr3_nt: TGTGCCAGCAGCTGGGGAACCACAGATACGCAGTATTTT; cdr3_aa: CASSWGTTDTQYF
clone_size: .; d_call: TRBD2; j_call: TRBJ2-1; v_call: TRBV7-2; cdr3_nt: TGTGCCAGCAGCTTAGTGAGCGGGGGGGCCAGTGAGCAGTTCTTC; cdr3_aa: CASSLVSGGASEQFF
clone_size: .; d_call: .; j_call: TRBJ1-2; v_call: TRBV7-7; cdr3_nt: TGTGCTAGCAGCTTGAAGGGAGATTACTATGGCTACACCTTC; cdr3_aa: CASSLKGDYYGYTF
clone_size: few; d_call: .; j_call: TRBJ2-1; v_call: TRBV27; cdr3_nt: TGTGCCAGCCGGGGTCTCGGGGGAAAAAAGCAGTTCTTC; cdr3_aa: CASRGLGGKKQFF
clone_size: .; d_call: .; j_call: TRBJ1-2; v_call: TRBV28; cdr3_nt: TGTGCCACCTCCCCCGGGGCCTTCTATGGCTACACCTTC; cdr3_aa: CATSPGAFYGYTF
clone_size: few; d_call: TRBD1; j_call: TRBJ1-6; v_call: TRBV20-1; cdr3_nt: TGCAGTGCTCGGCCGGGACAGCTGACCAATTCACCCCTCCACTTT; cdr3_aa: CSARPGQLTNSPLHF
clone_size: many; d_call: .; j_call: TRBJ2-7; v_call: TRBV3-1; cdr3_nt: TGTGCCAGCAGCCAGGGGGGGCGAACCTACGAGCAGTACTTC; cdr3_aa: CASSQGGRTYEQYF
clone_size: few; d_call: .; j_call: TRBJ2-1; v_call: TRBV3-1; cdr3_nt: TGTGCCAGCAGCCAAGTCGGCGGGGCGGCCTGGGATGAGCAGTTCTTC; cdr3_aa: CASSQVGGAAWDEQFF
clone_size: .; d_call: .; j_call: TRBJ2-3; v_call: TRBV20-1; cdr3_nt: TGCAGTGCCGATGGGACTTTCACTAGCACAGATACGCAGTATTTT; cdr3_aa: CSADGTFTSTDTQYF
clone_size: many; d_call: .; j_call: TRBJ2-7; v_call: TRBV15; cdr3_nt: TGTGCCACCAGCAGGGGTAAAGGGCTTTCCTACGAGCAGTACTTC; cdr3_aa: CATSRGKGLSYEQYF
clone_size: few; d_call: TRBD2; j_call: TRBJ2-3; v_call: TRBV20-1; cdr3_nt: TGCAGTGCTTTTAGCGGGGGGGCAGTAGATACGCAGTATTTT; cdr3_aa: CSAFSGGAVDTQYF
clone_size: .; d_call: TRBD1; j_call: TRBJ1-1; v_call: TRBV7-2; cdr3_nt: TGTGCCAGCAGCATGAGGACAGGGTTGAACACTGAAGCTTTCTTT; cdr3_aa: CASSMRTGLNTEAFF
clone_size: .; d_call: .; j_call: TRBJ1-4; v_call: TRBV4-2; cdr3_nt: TGTGCCAGCAGCCAAGTAGCACCCTCGAAAGAAAAACTGTTTTTT; cdr3_aa: CASSQVAPSKEKLFF
clone_size: .; d_call: .; j_call: TRBJ2-5; v_call: TRBV6-2/TRBV6-3; cdr3_nt: TGTGCCAGCAGCTACCTCGGTGGACAGCCAACGTACCAAGAGACCCAGTACTTC; cdr3_aa: CASSYLGGQPTYQETQYF
clone_size: .; d_call: TRBD1; j_call: TRBJ2-3; v_call: TRBV28; cdr3_nt: TGTGCCGGCAGCAAGACAGGGACCGGAGGTACGCAGTATTTT; cdr3_aa: CAGSKTGTGGTQYF
clone_size: few; d_call: TRBD1; j_call: TRBJ1-4; v_call: TRBV9; cdr3_nt: TGTGCCAGCAGCGCGTATGACAGGGGACAAGAAAAACTGTTTTTT; cdr3_aa: CASSAYDRGQEKLFF
clone_size: .; d_call: .; j_call: TRBJ2-7; v_call: TRBV20-1; cdr3_nt: TGCAGTGCTAGAGGGCTTCAGGAGTCCTACGAGCAGTACTTC; cdr3_aa: CSARGLQESYEQYF
clone_size: .; d_call: .; j_call: TRBJ2-3; v_call: TRBV20-1; cdr3_nt: TGCAGTGCTCCACGCTTTAAATCTAGCACAGATACGCAGTATTTT; cdr3_aa: CSAPRFKSSTDTQYF
clone_size: .; d_call: TRBD2; j_call: TRBJ2-1; v_call: TRBV20-1; cdr3_nt: TGCAGTGCTGATCCGGGACTAGCGTACAGGGAGCAGTTCTTC; cdr3_aa: CSADPGLAYREQFF
clone_size: .; d_call: .; j_call: TRBJ2-3; v_call: TRBV5-6; cdr3_nt: TGTGCCAGCAGCTTGGCCCCGGACAAGGATACGCAGTATTTT; cdr3_aa: CASSLAPDKDTQYF